The 32 T cell receptor beta chains presented below share a single source sample, sequenced in a study of T cells in Graves' hyperthyroidism and ophthalmopathy. Amplification targeted TCR beta CDR3 regions from RNA transcripts. The TCR CDR3 was amplified in a first-round RT-PCR using the HTBI primer set. Each CDR3 protein gets one entry after TCRdb re-called the multiplex PCR reads with MiXCR. The data contain 350,000 or so distinct CDR3 sequences, roughly 21% of them singletons. Sequencing was carried out using blood. The receptors come from a woman aged 45-65 years with Graves' hyperthyroidism.

This clonotype was seen a handful of times. The chain carries TRBV2 and TRBJ1-3; 9 bases agree with TRBD1. Per germline, CDR1 SNHLY and CDR2 FYNNEI. The junction had 10 bases not matched to a gene; V was cut back by 7 bases and J by 3 bases. The CDR3 runs to 16 residues. CDR3: CASTPIRDRVGNTIYF. In nucleotides, the CDR3 is TGTGCCAGCACTCCGATCCGGGACAGGGTTGGAAACACCATATATTTT.

The V gene is TRBV15, the J gene TRBJ2-7; 12 bases map to TRBD2. Per the germline V gene, CDR1 is LNHNV and CDR2 is YYDKDF (reference sequence). The CDR3 runs to 16 residues. V lost 4 bases, J lost 3 bases, and 7 bases stayed unmatched. In DNA, the CDR3 is TGTGCCACCAGCATCACCGGGACTAGCGGGCGCTACGAGCAGTACTTC. This encodes CATSITGTSGRYEQYF.

This clonotype was picked up a small number of times. The chain is built from TRBV30 and TRBJ2-3; D may match TRBD1 or TRBD2 (5 bases each). CDR1 is GTSNPN, CDR2 SVGIG, per germline (reference sequence). V shed 2 bases and J shed 2 bases, with 8 bases lying between them. This CDR3 comprises 13 residues. The CDR3 nucleotides read TGTGCCTGGAGTAGGGACGCCACAGATACGCAGTATTTT. Its protein is CAWSRDATDTQYF.

V gene TRBV20-1 combines with J gene TRBJ1-6; D is perhaps TRBD1 (6 bases). The CDR3 has 13 amino acids. Looked up from germline, CDR1 is DFQATT and CDR2 is SNEGSKA (reference sequence). The CDR3 DNA reads TGCAGGGTAGGGGGGGCAGGTAATTCACCCCTCCACTTT. This encodes CRVGGAGNSPLHF.

This clonotype was counted ten times or more. J is TRBJ2-5 and V is TRBV20-1; D is unclear. The CDR3 contains 10 residues. Germline V lookup: CDR1 DFQATT, CDR2 SNEGSKA (reference sequence). The V and J ends lost 6 bases and 6 bases respectively, with 8 bases between them. The CDR3 bases are TGCAGTGCCAGAAAGCAGACCCAGTACTTC. Translating gives CSARKQTQYF.

Many counts were recorded for this clonotype. The chain is built from TRBV7-9 and TRBJ2-7; 11 nucleotides line up with TRBD1. The CDR3 has 14 amino acids. Germline V gene lookup returns CDR1 SEHNR and CDR2 FQNEAQ (reference sequence). Losses at the gene ends were 4 bases for V and 3 bases for J; bases not matched to a gene: 2. CDR3 residues: CASSWGQGGYEQYF. In DNA form, the CDR3 reads TGTGCCAGCAGCTGGGGACAGGGGGGCTACGAGCAGTACTTC.

The chain combines TRBV19 with TRBJ2-1; the match to TRBD2 covers 8 bases. From germline, CDR1 is LNHDA and CDR2 SQIVND (reference sequence). The CDR3 contains 12 residues. V trimming: 9 bases; J trimming: 8 bases; junction bases outside the gene matches: 6. DNA of the CDR3: TGTGCCAGCGGGACTAGTATTCATGAGCAGTTCTTC. Its translation is CASGTSIHEQFF.

The rearrangement joins TRBV28 to TRBJ2-7; no clear D gene. This CDR3 contains 14 residues. Germline lookup yields CDR1 MDHEN and CDR2 SYDVKM. Trimming removed 1 base from V and 5 bases from J, with 12 bases in between. The CDR3 reads CASSLLVGSNEQYF. In nucleotides, the CDR3 is TGTGCCAGCAGTTTATTGGTGGGGTCTAACGAGCAGTACTTC.

This clonotype was observed many times. The V and J genes are TRBV11-3 and TRBJ2-1, with a weak D call TRBD1 (6 bases). The CDR3 is 15 residues long. CDR1 and CDR2 from the germline V gene are SGHNT and YENEEA. V lost 5 bases to trimming and J lost 9 bases, with 20 bases between them. CDR3 bases: TGTGCCAGCAGCACAGGGTTCGGTGGGTATGGTGAGCAGTTCTTC. Protein: CASSTGFGGYGEQFF.

This clonotype has a handful of counts. This sequence joins TRBV20-1 and TRBJ1-2; TRBD1 is a possible D gene (5 bases). Germline V gene sequence: CDR1 DFQATT, CDR2 SNEGSKA (reference sequence). The CDR3 has 12 amino acids. With 5 bases removed from V and 2 bases from J, the gap between germline ends came to 9 bases. CDR3 sequence reads: CSASSGNYGYTF. In nucleotides, the CDR3 is TGCAGTGCTTCCTCAGGGAACTATGGCTACACCTTC.

This clonotype has just a few counts. The J gene is TRBJ1-1, the V gene TRBV29-1; no reliable D call. The germline CDR1 and CDR2 sequences are SQVTM and ANQGSEA. V lost 8 bases and J 1 base, leaving 8 bases between the germline ends. This CDR3 is built from 11 residues. The CDR3 sequence: CSLAGNTEAFF. As DNA, the CDR3 is TGCAGCCTTGCAGGGAACACTGAAGCTTTCTTT. The full variable domain, with the rest looked up from reference TRBV29-1 and TRBJ1-1, is SAVISQKPSRDICQRGTSLTIQCQVDSQVTMMFWYRQQPGQSLTLIATANQGSEATYESGFVIDKFPISRPNLTFSTLTVSNMSPEDSSIYLCSLAGNTEAFFGQGTRLTVV.

This clonotype is a singleton in its sample. The chain couples TRBV12-3 or TRBV12-4 to TRBJ2-5; the match to TRBD2 covers 13 bases. CDR3 length: 16 residues. With V trimmed by 4 bases and J by 4 bases, 6 bases remained unmatched. CDR3 nucleotides: TGTGCCAGCAGTTGGGGACTAGCGGGGAAGGGAGAGACCCAGTACTTC. This translates into CASSWGLAGKGETQYF.

This clonotype was detected only a few times. The J gene is TRBJ1-2, the V gene TRBV29-1; no definite D call. V was pared by 5 bases and J by 1 base, with 8 bases between. Germline lookup yields CDR1 SQVTM and CDR2 ANQGSEA. The CDR3 contains 12 residues. The chain's CDR3 is CSVSRSNYGYTF. The CDR3 DNA is TGCAGCGTTTCGCGCAGTAACTATGGCTACACCTTC.

In its sample, this clonotype was seen many times. The chain combines TRBV27 with TRBJ2-1; 7 positions agree with TRBD2. Germline V CDR1 and CDR2: MNHEY, SMNVEV (reference sequence). The CDR3 has 16 residues. The V segment lost 0 bases and the J segment 8 bases; nucleotides outside the gene matches: 10. CDR3 sequence reads: CASSLSSPGLDYEQFF. The CDR3, as DNA: TGTGCCAGCAGTTTATCATCCCCCGGACTAGATTATGAGCAGTTCTTC.

This clonotype showed up many times. The chain links TRBV6-1 to TRBJ2-2; 14 bases are shared with TRBD2. CDR1 and CDR2 (germline): MNHNS, SASEGT. This CDR3 is built from 18 residues. The trim removed 7 bases at V and 4 bases at J, leaving 11 bases unmatched. The CDR3 DNA follows: TGTGCCAGCACTCGACTAGCGGGAGGGCCGGGATTCACCGGGGAGCTGTTTTTT. Its translation is CASTRLAGGPGFTGELFF.

This clonotype was counted many times. The chain joins TRBV11-2 to TRBJ2-7, with D perhaps matching TRBD1 (6 bases). The germline V and J ends were trimmed by 5 bases and 0 bases, with 17 bases remaining between them. Per the germline V gene, CDR1 is SGHAT and CDR2 is FQNNGV. The CDR3 has 16 residues. CDR3 nucleotides: TGTGCCAGCAGCGAGGCCCTCAGGGGAATCTCCTACGAGCAGTACTTC. Amino acids: CASSEALRGISYEQYF.

The table lists this clonotype with many counts. V usage is TRBV5-1 and J usage is TRBJ2-1, with 9 bases identical to TRBD2. The CDR3 extends over 19 amino acids. Germline loops: CDR1 SGHRS, CDR2 YFSETQ. J lost 8 bases, V lost 4 bases, and 22 bases had no gene match. DNA for the CDR3: TGCGCCAGCAGCCTCTCCTTCCTAGACGGCGGGAGGGCCATACATGAGCAGTTCTTC. It specifies CASSLSFLDGGRAIHEQFF.

The rearrangement joins TRBV6-5 to TRBJ2-1, with 9 nucleotides matching TRBD2. The CDR3 has 14 amino acids. V was clipped by 0 bases and J by 8 bases; unmatched bases: 2. Germline lookup yields CDR1 MNHEY and CDR2 SVGAGI. The CDR3 spells CASSYSREGHEQFF. CDR3 nucleotides: TGTGCCAGCAGTTACTCGCGGGAGGGCCATGAGCAGTTCTTC.

This clonotype was detected many times. The chain has TRBV2 and TRBJ2-3, with 8 bases matching TRBD2. The V segment lost 5 bases and the J segment 1 base; nucleotides outside the gene matches: 5. This CDR3 comprises 15 residues. CDR1 and CDR2 from the germline V gene are SNHLY and FYNNEI. The chain's CDR3 is CASSTRAGGTDTQYF. CDR3 DNA sequence: TGTGCCAGCAGTACACGAGCGGGAGGCACAGATACGCAGTATTTT.

The V gene is TRBV6-5, the J gene TRBJ1-2; perhaps TRBD1 as D (5 bases). This CDR3 has 14 amino acids. In germline, CDR1 is MNHEY, CDR2 SVGAGI. The V gene lost 3 bases and the J gene lost 8 bases, with 16 bases spanning the gap. The CDR3 spells CASSYDEGNGGYTF. DNA for the CDR3: TGTGCCAGCAGTTATGATGAGGGGAACGGCGGCTACACCTTC.

This clonotype was observed once. This chain uses TRBV2 with TRBJ2-7; no clear D gene. CDR3 length: 14 residues. The ends were cut back, 0 bases at V and 2 bases at J, with 8 bases in the middle. From germline, CDR1 is SNHLY and CDR2 FYNNEI. This CDR3 reads CASSEAPGAYEQYF. For the CDR3, the DNA is TGTGCCAGCAGTGAAGCGCCGGGTGCCTACGAGCAGTACTTC.

This clonotype was found many times. The V gene is TRBV4-1, the J gene TRBJ2-5; D is undetermined. The CDR3 has 17 amino acids. V lost 0 bases and J lost 0, with 14 bases in between. The germline gives CDR1 MGHRA, CDR2 YSYEKL. In DNA, the CDR3 is TGCGCCAGCAGCCAAGAAAGTCAAACTGGGTACCAAGAGACCCAGTACTTC. As protein: CASSQESQTGYQETQYF.

With regard to this clonotype: This clone may be a read error of a much larger clone one base away. The rearrangement uses TRBV18 and TRBJ2-7; 9 bases fit TRBD1. Per the germline V gene, CDR1 is KGHSH and CDR2 is LQKENI. CDR3 size: 14 residues. The CDR3 DNA reads as TGTGCCAGCTCACCCTCGACAGGGGGGGACGAGCGGTACTTC. It encodes CASSPSTGGDERYF.

This clonotype was detected a few times. The chain employs TRBV5-1 and TRBJ2-1; 7 nucleotides agree with TRBD1. The germline CDR1 and CDR2 sequences are SGHRS and YFSETQ. With V trimmed by 4 bases and J by 6 bases, 10 bases remained unmatched. The CDR3 runs 15 residues. CDR3 sequence reads: CASSRPGTEFNEQFF. CDR3 nucleotide sequence: TGCGCCAGCAGCCGTCCCGGGACAGAGTTCAATGAGCAGTTCTTC.

The sample holds many counts of this clonotype. The rearrangement links TRBV2 to TRBJ2-5; TRBD1 aligns across 7 bases. The germline V gene has CDR1 SNHLY and CDR2 FYNNEI. CDR3 length: 14 residues. J was trimmed by 4 bases and V by 5 bases; bases with no gene match: 7. CDR3 amino acids: CASSLTGTAETQYF. The DNA for the CDR3 is TGTGCCAGCAGTCTTACTGGGACAGCAGAGACCCAGTACTTC.

This clonotype was recorded many times. Here the CDR3 reads CASSLGMVSMNTEAFF. As DNA, the CDR3 is TGTGCCAGCAGCTTAGGAATGGTCAGCATGAACACTGAAGCTTTCTTT. The chain uses TRBV7-2 and TRBJ1-1; D unclear. With 1 base removed from V and 0 bases from J, the gap between germline ends came to 12 bases. The CDR3 runs 16 residues. In germline, CDR1 is SGHTA, CDR2 FQGNSA. The full variable domain, rest sourced from reference TRBV7-2 and TRBJ1-1, is GAGVSQSPSNKVTEKGKDVELRCDPISGHTALYWYRQSLGQGLEFLIYFQGNSAPDKSGLPSDRFSAERTGGSVSTLTIQRTQQEDSAVYLCASSLGMVSMNTEAFFGQGTRLTVV.

This clonotype was counted between two and nine times. This sequence joins TRBV14 and TRBJ2-1; the D is unclear. Trimming left V 2 bases short and J 5 bases short, with 13 bases between. CDR1 and CDR2 (germline): SGHDN, FVKESK. The CDR3 extends over 15 amino acids. This CDR3 reads CASSQYIHNNNEQFF. CDR3 nucleotides: TGTGCCAGCAGCCAATACATCCACAACAACAATGAGCAGTTCTTC.

There are many counts of this clonotype. The genes are TRBV7-9 and TRBJ2-7, with D perhaps assigned TRBD1 or TRBD2 (5 bases each). The ends were cut back, 5 bases at V and 4 bases at J, with 15 bases in the middle. CDR3 length: 14 residues. Germline V gene sequence: CDR1 SEHNR, CDR2 FQNEAQ (reference sequence). As DNA, the CDR3 is TGTGCCAGCAGCCCTCGGGACGGAGGTTACGAGCAGTACTTC. It specifies CASSPRDGGYEQYF.

V and J are TRBV9 and TRBJ2-2; D not resolved. With 2 bases removed from V and 1 base from J, the gap between germline ends came to 3 bases. The CDR3 extends over 13 amino acids. Germline lookup yields CDR1 SGDLS and CDR2 YYNGEE. The CDR3 is CASSVMNTGELFF. CDR3 DNA: TGTGCCAGCAGCGTCATGAACACCGGGGAGCTGTTTTTT.

This clonotype was seen more than once but under ten times. The chain recombines TRBV28 with TRBJ2-1, with D perhaps TRBD1 (5 bases). V lost 2 bases and J 2 bases, leaving 10 bases between the germline ends. Germline V CDR1 and CDR2: MDHEN, SYDVKM. The CDR3 is 15 amino acids. In nucleotides, the CDR3 is TGTGCCAGCAGTTTACGACAGCAAGCCTACAATGAGCAGTTCTTC. It translates to CASSLRQQAYNEQFF. Full variable domain (outside the CDR3, taken from reference TRBV28 and TRBJ2-1): DVKVTQSSRYLVKRTGEKVFLECVQDMDHENMFWYRQDPGLGLRLIYFSYDVKMKEKGDIPEGYSVSREKKERFSLILESASTNQTSMYLCASSLRQQAYNEQFFGPGTRLTVL.

The chain couples TRBV11-2 to TRBJ1-5; 11 bases align to TRBD1. Losses at the gene ends were 4 bases for V and 9 bases for J; bases not matched to a gene: 5. The CDR3 has 14 amino acids. CDR1 is SGHAT, CDR2 FQNNGV, per germline. The CDR3 nucleotides are TGTGCCAGCAGCTCGGGACAGGGGGAAGCGCCCCAGCATTTT. Its translation: CASSSGQGEAPQHF.

The rearrangement joins TRBV2 to TRBJ2-5; TRBD1 is a possible D gene (6 bases). The CDR3 runs 15 residues. Trimming took off 6 bases at V and 0 bases at J, with 14 bases between the two ends. Germline V lookup: CDR1 SNHLY, CDR2 FYNNEI. Written as DNA, the CDR3 is TGTGCCAGCAGCCCACAGGGCTCGGACCAAGAGACCCAGTACTTC. Its protein is CASSPQGSDQETQYF.